The text below deals with one T cell receptor beta chain. Its antigen is as yet unknown. This sample also contains other DNA sequences that code for the same CDR3. This record comes from a study of CD8+ T cells in alopecia areata. Study background: For the treated group, dosing was oral tofacitinib at 5 to 10 mg twice daily. Once tofacitinib had been taken for 6 to 18 months, 6 months off drug followed.

Germline trimming cut 4 bases from V and 0 bases from J; bases unmatched to any gene: 2. The CDR3 runs 13 residues. The V gene's germline CDR1 is SQVTM and CDR2 ANQGSEA. Notes on the study in general: Scalp clonality and expanded CD8+ clones among the top 100 were significantly decreased by tofacitinib.

Treatment meaning: oral pan-JAK inhibitor, 5-10 mg twice daily. RNA was isolated and reverse transcribed to cDNA, the sequencing template. Using immunoSEQ multiplex PCR, the repertoire was profiled, and TCRdb retains in-frame clones only, with some absent. The sample has 150,000 to 200,000 clones; 60% are singletons. This chain joins TRBV29-1 and TRBJ1-2; 7 bases align to TRBD1. This clonotype was obtained from a human donor with alopecia areata. Material: CD4+ T cells sorted from blood, obtained at week 24, from a patient treated with tofacitinib. The CDR3 protein is CSVGQGSNYGYTF. In nucleotides, the CDR3 is TGCAGCGTTGGACAGGGATCTAACTATGGCTACACCTTC.